The 18 T cell receptor beta chains below were found in one sample sequenced in a study of T cells after yellow fever vaccination. TCRdb reprocessed the 5' RACE reads via MiXCR and lists one record per CDR3 protein. The sample carries approximately 170,000 distinct CDR3 sequences, approximately 10% recorded once. The starting material was CD8+ T cells sorted from PBMCs, obtained 15 days after the yellow fever booster vaccination. The receptor source for this set is a man younger than 35 who received the YFV17D yellow fever vaccine.

V is TRBV4-3 and J is TRBJ1-2, with D perhaps matching TRBD1 (5 bases). With 0 bases removed from V and 0 bases from J, the gap between germline ends came to 17 bases. The CDR3 runs 18 residues. From germline, CDR1 is LGHNA and CDR2 YSLEER. The CDR3 sequence is CASSQEVGRDLANYGYTF. The CDR3 DNA follows: TGCGCCAGCAGCCAAGAAGTTGGCAGGGACCTAGCTAACTATGGCTACACCTTC.

This clonotype was observed a few times. The chain is built from TRBV7-9 and TRBJ1-1; D remains unclear. The germline V and J ends were trimmed by 3 bases and 7 bases, with 9 bases remaining between them. This CDR3 region has 12 residues. Germline CDR1 is SEHNR and CDR2 is FQNEAQ (reference sequence). The DNA for the CDR3 is TGTGCCAGCAGCTTTGGCCTAGGTGAAGCTTTCTTT. Translated: CASSFGLGEAFF. The full variable domain, in which reference TRBV7-9 and TRBJ1-1 provide the parts outside the CDR3, is DTGVSQNPRHKITKRGQNVTFRCDPISEHNRLYWYRQTLGQGPEFLTYFQNEAQLEKSRLLSDRFSAERPKGSFSTLEIQRTEQGDSAMYLCASSFGLGEAFFGQGTRLTVV.

This chain joins TRBV7-2 and TRBJ2-5; 13 positions match TRBD2. This CDR3 contains 16 residues. The V gene's germline CDR1 is SGHTA and CDR2 FQGNSA. The junction had 4 bases not matched to a gene; V was cut back by 4 bases and J by 2 bases. In DNA, the CDR3 is TGTGCCAGCAGCTCCGGGACTAGCGGGGAACAAGAGACCCAGTACTTC. Its protein is CASSSGTSGEQETQYF.

This clonotype was seen a handful of times. CDR3 amino acids: CASSITGSSYEQYV. In DNA form, the CDR3 reads TGTGCCAGCAGCATAACAGGGAGCTCCTACGAGCAGTACGTC. The chain couples TRBV28 to TRBJ2-7; D might be TRBD1 (6 bases). Per germline, CDR1 MDHEN and CDR2 SYDVKM. CDR3 length equals 14 residues. Trimming removed 6 bases at V and 0 bases at J, with 12 bases between.

This clonotype was seen only a few times. This chain uses TRBV6-4 with TRBJ2-2; TRBD2 matches at 10 bases. The V gene end was trimmed by 7 bases and the J gene end by 2 bases; junction bases not matched to a gene: 7. Germline V gene lookup returns CDR1 MRHNA and CDR2 SNTAGT. This CDR3 region has 16 residues. The CDR3 bases are TGTGCCAGCAAACTCCTAGCGGGGGTCAACACCGGGGAGCTGTTTTTT. Its protein is CASKLLAGVNTGELFF.

This clonotype was detected a few times. This rearrangement joins TRBV20-1 to TRBJ1-2, with 7 bases identical to TRBD1. This CDR3 comprises 14 residues. CDR1 is DFQATT, CDR2 SNEGSKA, per germline (reference sequence). The V and J ends lost 0 bases and 6 bases, in that order; junction bases with no gene match: 7. CDR3 coding DNA: TGCAGTGCTAGAGATTATGAGGGGGCTGATGGCTACACCTTC. Protein sequence: CSARDYEGADGYTF.

This clonotype has a handful of counts. This chain connects TRBV5-5 to TRBJ2-5, with D maybe TRBD2 (5 bases). This CDR3 has 14 amino acids. The germline gives CDR1 SGHKS, CDR2 YYEKEE (reference sequence). V gave up 7 bases and J gave up 2 bases, with 15 bases separating them. Written as DNA, the CDR3 is TGTGCCAGCCGCCTGGGAGCAGGTCAAGAGACCCAGTACTTC. Translating it yields CASRLGAGQETQYF.

The sample holds a few counts of this clonotype. V and J are TRBV6-6 and TRBJ2-1, with TRBD1 identical over 8 bases. The CDR3 is 18 amino acids. Germline V gives CDR1 MNHNY, CDR2 SVGAGI (reference sequence). V lost 1 base, J lost 1 base, and 9 bases stayed unmatched. The CDR3, as DNA: TGTGCCAGCAGTTACTTCGGCGGTACAGGGGGTTCCTACAATGAGCAGTTCTTC. Amino acids: CASSYFGGTGGSYNEQFF.

This clonotype showed up just a few times. The chain is built from TRBV7-9 and TRBJ2-3; D remains ambiguous. The CDR3 spans 15 residues. Trimming shortened V by 3 bases and J by 0 bases, and 10 bases separated the two germline ends. Germline-derived CDR1 and CDR2 are SEHNR and FQNEAQ (reference sequence). CDR3 protein: CASSLGHSSTDTQYF. The CDR3 bases are TGTGCCAGCAGCTTGGGTCACTCAAGCACAGATACGCAGTATTTT. The complete variable domain, with remaining parts taken from reference TRBV7-9 and TRBJ2-3, reads DTGVSQNPRHKITKRGQNVTFRCDPISEHNRLYWYRQTLGQGPEFLTYFQNEAQLEKSRLLSDRFSAERPKGSFSTLEIQRTEQGDSAMYLCASSLGHSSTDTQYFGPGTRLTVL.

V is TRBV4-1 and J is TRBJ2-1, with D perhaps TRBD2 (6 bases). The germline gives CDR1 MGHRA, CDR2 YSYEKL. The CDR3 consists of 16 residues. Trimming left V 2 bases short and J 5 bases short, with 16 bases between. The chain's CDR3 is CASSQRGGDGHNEQFF. CDR3 coding DNA: TGCGCCAGCAGCCAAAGGGGCGGGGATGGCCACAATGAGCAGTTCTTC.

This clonotype was counted only a few times. Here the CDR3 DNA reads TGTGCCAGCAGTTCTCTCCCTCCAGGAACGATTGAAGCTTTCTTT. It is translated as CASSSLPPGTIEAFF. J is TRBJ1-1 and V is TRBV27; D is ambiguous. The germline V and J ends were trimmed by 4 bases and 7 bases, with 19 bases remaining between them. Per germline, CDR1 MNHEY and CDR2 SMNVEV (reference sequence). The CDR3 covers 15 residues.

The CDR3 region is CASSSRTGGSSYNSPLHF. CDR3 bases: TGTGCCAGCAGCTCGCGGACGGGTGGTAGCTCCTATAATTCACCCCTCCACTTT. The chain has TRBV7-2 and TRBJ1-6; no clear D gene. V dropped 4 bases and J dropped 0 bases, with 16 bases sitting between them. In germline, CDR1 is SGHTA, CDR2 FQGNSA. The CDR3 is 18 residues long.

Concerning this clonotype itself: Its ends do not fully match the called genes, so a read error is possible. The chain combines TRBV6-6 with TRBJ1-1; D uncertain. Per the germline V gene, CDR1 is MNHNY and CDR2 is SVGAGI (reference sequence). The CDR3 length is 13 residues. CDR3 DNA sequence: TGTGCCGGCAGTTACTCAGCGAACACTGAAGCTTTCTTT. This codes for CAGSYSANTEAFF.

Only a few counts were recorded for this clonotype. The rearrangement joins TRBV6-5 to TRBJ2-7, with TRBD1 matching 8 bases. CDR1 is MNHEY, CDR2 SVGAGI, per germline. This CDR3 has 14 residues. The V segment lost 6 bases and the J segment 2 bases; nucleotides outside the gene matches: 6. The CDR3 is CASRPVQGAYEQYF. For the CDR3, the DNA is TGTGCCAGCAGACCCGTACAGGGGGCCTACGAGCAGTACTTC.

The genes are TRBV20-1 and TRBJ2-3, with D uncertain. The germline gives CDR1 DFQATT, CDR2 SNEGSKA (reference sequence). V gave up 0 bases and J gave up 1 base, with 8 bases separating them. The CDR3 runs to 14 residues. The chain's CDR3 is CSAREGYGTDTQYF. CDR3 bases: TGCAGTGCTAGAGAGGGGTATGGCACAGATACGCAGTATTTT.

The V call is TRBV6-5, the J call TRBJ1-1, with D unclear. V was pared by 4 bases and J by 0 bases, with 6 bases between. Looked up from germline, CDR1 is MNHEY and CDR2 is SVGAGI. This CDR3 has 13 amino acids. CDR3 amino acids: CASSLRLNTEAFF. In DNA, the CDR3 is TGTGCCAGCAGTTTACGGTTGAACACTGAAGCTTTCTTT.

This clonotype was observed a handful of times. The chain recombines TRBV7-3 with TRBJ2-2; 10 positions match TRBD2. The CDR3 has 17 residues. Trimming at V came to 2 bases and at J to 4 bases, leaving 7 bases not matched to a gene. Per germline, CDR1 SGHTA and CDR2 FQGTGA. The CDR3 DNA reads as TGTGCCAGCAGCTTACAGCTAGCGGGGGACCCCACCGGGGAGCTGTTTTTT. Amino acids: CASSLQLAGDPTGELFF.

The table lists this clonotype with many counts. This chain joins TRBV29-1 and TRBJ2-5; D not resolved. Trimming stripped 6 bases from V and 2 bases from J, with 16 bases between. Germline assignment: CDR1 SQVTM and CDR2 ANQGSEA. The CDR3 totals 14 residues. The CDR3 bases are TGCAGCGTCGGAGACGGACGGGCTCAAGAGACCCAGTACTTC. Encoded protein: CSVGDGRAQETQYF.